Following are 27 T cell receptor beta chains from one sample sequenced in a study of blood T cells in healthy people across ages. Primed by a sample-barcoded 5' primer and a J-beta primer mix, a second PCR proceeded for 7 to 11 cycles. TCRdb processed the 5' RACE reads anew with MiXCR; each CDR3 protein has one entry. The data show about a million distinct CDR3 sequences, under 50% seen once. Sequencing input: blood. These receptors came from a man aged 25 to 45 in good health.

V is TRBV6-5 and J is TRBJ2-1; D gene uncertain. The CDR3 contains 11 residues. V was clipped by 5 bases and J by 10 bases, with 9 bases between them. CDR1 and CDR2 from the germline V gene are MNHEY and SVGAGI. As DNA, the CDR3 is TGTGCCAGCAGTATCAACTACGAGCAGTTCTTC. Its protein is CASSINYEQFF.

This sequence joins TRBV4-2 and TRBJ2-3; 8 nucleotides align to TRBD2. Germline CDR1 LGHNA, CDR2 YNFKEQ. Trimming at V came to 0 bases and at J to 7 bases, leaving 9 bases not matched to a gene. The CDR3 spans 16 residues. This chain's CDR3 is CASSQEGGGRGNTQYF. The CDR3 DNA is TGTGCCAGCAGCCAAGAAGGCGGGGGGCGGGGAAATACGCAGTATTTT.

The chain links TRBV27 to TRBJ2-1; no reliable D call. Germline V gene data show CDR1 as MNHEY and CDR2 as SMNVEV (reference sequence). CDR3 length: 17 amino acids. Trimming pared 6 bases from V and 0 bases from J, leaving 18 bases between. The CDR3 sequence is CASSLGPGRTSYNEQFF. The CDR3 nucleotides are TGTGCCAGCAGCTTAGGCCCGGGTCGGACCTCCTACAATGAGCAGTTCTTC.

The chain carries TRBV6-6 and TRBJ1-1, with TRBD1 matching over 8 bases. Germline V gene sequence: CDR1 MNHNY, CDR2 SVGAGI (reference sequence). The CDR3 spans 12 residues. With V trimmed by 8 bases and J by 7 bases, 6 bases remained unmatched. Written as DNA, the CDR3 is TGTGCCAGCGTAGGACAGGGCAATGAAGCTTTCTTT. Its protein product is CASVGQGNEAFF.

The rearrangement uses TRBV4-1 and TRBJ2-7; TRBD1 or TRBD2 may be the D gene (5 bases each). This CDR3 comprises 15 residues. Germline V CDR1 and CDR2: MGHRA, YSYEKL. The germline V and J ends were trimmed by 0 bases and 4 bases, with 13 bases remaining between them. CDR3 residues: CASSQEELGVYEQYF. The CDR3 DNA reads TGCGCCAGCAGCCAAGAAGAACTAGGGGTGTACGAGCAGTACTTC.

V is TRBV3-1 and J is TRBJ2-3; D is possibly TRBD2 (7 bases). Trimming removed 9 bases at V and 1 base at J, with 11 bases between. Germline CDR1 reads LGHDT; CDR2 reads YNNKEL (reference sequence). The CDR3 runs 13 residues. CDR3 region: CASGGARTDTQYF. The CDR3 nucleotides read TGTGCCAGTGGGGGGGCCCGCACAGATACGCAGTATTTT.

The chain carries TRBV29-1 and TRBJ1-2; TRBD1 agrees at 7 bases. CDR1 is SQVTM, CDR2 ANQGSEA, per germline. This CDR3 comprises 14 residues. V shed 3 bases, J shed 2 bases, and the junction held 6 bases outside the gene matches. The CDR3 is CSVELTGWNYGYTF. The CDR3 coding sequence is TGCAGCGTTGAGTTGACAGGGTGGAACTATGGCTACACCTTC.

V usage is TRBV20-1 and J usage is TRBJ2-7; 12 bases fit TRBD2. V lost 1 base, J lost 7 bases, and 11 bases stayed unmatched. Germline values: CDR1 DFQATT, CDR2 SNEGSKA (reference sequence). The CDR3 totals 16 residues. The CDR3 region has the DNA TGCAGTGCTAGAGTCCGGCTAGCGGGGGGGCCGAGAGAGCAGTACTTC. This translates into CSARVRLAGGPREQYF.

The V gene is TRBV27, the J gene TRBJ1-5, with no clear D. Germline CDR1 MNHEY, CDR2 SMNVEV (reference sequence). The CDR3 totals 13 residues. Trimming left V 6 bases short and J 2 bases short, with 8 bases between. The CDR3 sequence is CASSVSGNQPQHF. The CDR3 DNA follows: TGTGCCAGCAGCGTTAGCGGCAATCAGCCCCAGCATTTT.

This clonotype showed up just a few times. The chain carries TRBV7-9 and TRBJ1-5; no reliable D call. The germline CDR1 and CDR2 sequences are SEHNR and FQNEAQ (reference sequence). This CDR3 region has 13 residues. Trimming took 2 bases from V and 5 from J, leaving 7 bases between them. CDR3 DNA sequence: TGTGCCAGCAGCTTAAACATGGATCAGCCCCAGCATTTT. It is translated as CASSLNMDQPQHF.

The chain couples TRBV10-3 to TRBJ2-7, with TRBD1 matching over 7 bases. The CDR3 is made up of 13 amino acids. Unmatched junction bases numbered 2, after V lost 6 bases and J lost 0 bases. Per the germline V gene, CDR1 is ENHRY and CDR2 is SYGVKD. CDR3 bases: TGTGCCATCAGGGACAGGATCTCCTACGAGCAGTACTTC. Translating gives CAIRDRISYEQYF.

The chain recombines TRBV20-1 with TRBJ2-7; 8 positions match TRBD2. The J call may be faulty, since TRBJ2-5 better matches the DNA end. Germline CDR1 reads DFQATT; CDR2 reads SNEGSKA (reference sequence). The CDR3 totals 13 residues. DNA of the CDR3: TGCAGTGCTTCTCGAGCGGGGGTGGAGACCCAGTACTTC. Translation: CSASRAGVETQYF.

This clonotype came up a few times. The CDR3 spells CAWSLTGGLYEQYF. The DNA for the CDR3 is TGTGCCTGGAGTCTCACAGGGGGGCTTTACGAGCAGTACTTC. V is TRBV30 and J is TRBJ2-7, with 8 positions matching TRBD1. Germline V CDR1 and CDR2: GTSNPN, SVGIG (reference sequence). J gave up 4 bases and V 2 bases, and 7 bases lay outside the gene matches. The CDR3 is 14 amino acids.

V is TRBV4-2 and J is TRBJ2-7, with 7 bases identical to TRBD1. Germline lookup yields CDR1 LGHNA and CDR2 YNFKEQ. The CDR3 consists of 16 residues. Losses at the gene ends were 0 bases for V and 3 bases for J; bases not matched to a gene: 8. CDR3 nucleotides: TGTGCCAGCAGCCAAGAGGTCGGGACAGCAGACTACGAGCAGTACTTC. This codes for CASSQEVGTADYEQYF.

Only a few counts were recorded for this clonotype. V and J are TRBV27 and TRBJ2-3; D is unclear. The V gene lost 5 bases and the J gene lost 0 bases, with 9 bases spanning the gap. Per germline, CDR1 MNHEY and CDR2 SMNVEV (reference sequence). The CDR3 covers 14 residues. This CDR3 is CASSRALSTDTQYF. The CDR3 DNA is TGTGCCAGCAGTCGGGCGCTAAGCACAGATACGCAGTATTTT.

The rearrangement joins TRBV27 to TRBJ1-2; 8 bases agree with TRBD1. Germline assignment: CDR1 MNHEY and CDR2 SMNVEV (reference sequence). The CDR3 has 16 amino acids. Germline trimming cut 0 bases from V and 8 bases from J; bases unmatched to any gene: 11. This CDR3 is CASSLSRPGGLGGYTF. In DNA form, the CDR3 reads TGTGCCAGCAGTTTATCCCGTCCAGGGGGCCTTGGCGGCTACACCTTC.

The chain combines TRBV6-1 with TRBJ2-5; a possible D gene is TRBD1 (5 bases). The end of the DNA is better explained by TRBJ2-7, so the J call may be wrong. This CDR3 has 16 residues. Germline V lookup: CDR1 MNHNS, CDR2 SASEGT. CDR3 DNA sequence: TGTGCCAGCAGTGAAGCCCCAGGGTTTGTTCTGGACGAGCAGTACTTC. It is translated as CASSEAPGFVLDEQYF.

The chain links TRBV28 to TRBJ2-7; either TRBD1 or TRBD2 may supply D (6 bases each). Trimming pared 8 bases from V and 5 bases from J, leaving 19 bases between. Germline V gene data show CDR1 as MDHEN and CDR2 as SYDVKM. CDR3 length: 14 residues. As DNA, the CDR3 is TGTGCCAGCCTAGCTGTAGGGGGGAACCACGAGCAGTACTTC. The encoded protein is CASLAVGGNHEQYF.

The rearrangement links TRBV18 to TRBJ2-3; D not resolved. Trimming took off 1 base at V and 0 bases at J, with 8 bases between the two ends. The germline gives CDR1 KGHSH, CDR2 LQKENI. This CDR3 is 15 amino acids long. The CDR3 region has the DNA TGTGCCAGCTCACCACGGCAGATTAGCACAGATACGCAGTATTTT. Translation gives CASSPRQISTDTQYF.

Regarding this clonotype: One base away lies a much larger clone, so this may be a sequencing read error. The CDR3 sequence is CSAREITWSDRQYF. The DNA for the CDR3 is TGCAGTGCTAGAGAAATTACCTGGTCCGATAGGCAGTACTTC. V usage is TRBV20-1 and J usage is TRBJ2-5, with D hard to call. The CDR3 loop spans 14 amino acids. The germline CDR1 and CDR2 sequences are DFQATT and SNEGSKA (reference sequence). Deletions cut 0 bases from V and 11 bases from J, with 19 bases between.

The DNA for the CDR3 is TGCAGCGTTGAAGTTACAGACACCGTACAATATGAGCAGTTCTTC. As protein: CSVEVTDTVQYEQFF. The V call is TRBV29-1, the J call TRBJ2-1; D gene uncertain. CDR1 and CDR2 (germline): SQVTM, ANQGSEA. The CDR3 runs 15 residues. Trimming shortened V by 1 base and J by 8 bases, and 18 bases separated the two germline ends.

The CDR3 reads CASSEWGYSESQETQYF. Written as DNA, the CDR3 is TGTGCCAGCAGTGAATGGGGGTACAGCGAGAGCCAAGAGACCCAGTACTTC. This chain joins TRBV2 and TRBJ2-5; D may be TRBD1 or TRBD2 (5 bases each). The V end lost 2 bases, the J end lost 1 base, and 17 bases lay between the germline ends. Germline V gene lookup returns CDR1 SNHLY and CDR2 FYNNEI. The CDR3 loop spans 17 amino acids. The variable domain in full, completed from reference TRBV2 and TRBJ2-5, reads EPEVTQTPSHQVTQMGQEVILRCVPISNHLYFYWYRQILGQKVEFLVSFYNNEISEKSEIFDDQFSVERPDGSNFTLKIRSTKLEDSAMYFCASSEWGYSESQETQYFGPGTRLLVL.

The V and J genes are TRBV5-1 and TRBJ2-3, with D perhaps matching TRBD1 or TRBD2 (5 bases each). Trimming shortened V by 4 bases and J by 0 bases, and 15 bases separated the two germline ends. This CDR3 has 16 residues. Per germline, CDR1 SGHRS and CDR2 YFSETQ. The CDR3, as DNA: TGCGCCAGCAGCCCTGGGACGGATCTTAGCACAGATACGCAGTATTTT. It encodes CASSPGTDLSTDTQYF.

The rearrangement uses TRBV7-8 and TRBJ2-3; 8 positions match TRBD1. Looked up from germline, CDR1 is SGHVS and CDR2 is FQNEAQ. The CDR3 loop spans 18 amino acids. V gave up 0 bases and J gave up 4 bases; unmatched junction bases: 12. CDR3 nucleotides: TGTGCCAGCAGCTTAGCGCGCATGAGACAGGGGAAAGCAGATACGCAGTATTTT. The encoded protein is CASSLARMRQGKADTQYF.

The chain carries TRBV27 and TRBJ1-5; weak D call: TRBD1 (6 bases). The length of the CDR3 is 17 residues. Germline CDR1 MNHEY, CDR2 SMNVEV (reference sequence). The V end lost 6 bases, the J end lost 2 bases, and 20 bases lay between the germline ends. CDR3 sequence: CASRPLPQGMRNQPQHF. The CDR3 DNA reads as TGTGCCAGCAGGCCCCTTCCCCAGGGGATGCGCAATCAGCCCCAGCATTTT.

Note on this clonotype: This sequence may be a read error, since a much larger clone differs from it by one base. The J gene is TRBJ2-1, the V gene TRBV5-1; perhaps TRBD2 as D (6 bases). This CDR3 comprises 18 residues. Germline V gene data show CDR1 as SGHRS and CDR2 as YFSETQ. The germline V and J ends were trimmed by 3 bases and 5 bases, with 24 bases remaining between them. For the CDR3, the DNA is TGCGCCAGCAGCTCCCGCCCTTACACTATCGGGGGTGACAATGAGCAGTTCTTC. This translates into CASSSRPYTIGGDNEQFF. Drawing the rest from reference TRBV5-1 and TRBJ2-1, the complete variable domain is KAGVTQTPRYLIKTRGQQVTLSCSPISGHRSVSWYQQTPGQGLQFLFEYFSETQRNKGNFPGRFSGRQFSNSRSEMNVSTLELGDSALYLCASSSRPYTIGGDNEQFFGPGTRLTVL.

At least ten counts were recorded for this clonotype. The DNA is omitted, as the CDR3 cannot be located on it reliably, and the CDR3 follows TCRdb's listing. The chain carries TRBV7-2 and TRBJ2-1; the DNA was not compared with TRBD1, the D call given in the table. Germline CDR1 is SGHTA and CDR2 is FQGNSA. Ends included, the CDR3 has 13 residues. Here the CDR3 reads CASSVGAGASLFF.